The 26 T cell receptor beta chains listed next were all sequenced from one sample in a study of long-term antiretroviral therapy in people with HIV. Survey-level immunoSEQ v3.0 assays were run. Produced via immunoSEQ multiplex PCR; TCRdb's table is partial and in-frame only. This table holds under 30,000 clones, 70% to 85% found once. Sequencing was performed on unsorted PBMCs, taken 0.7 years before starting antiretroviral therapy. The receptors were gathered from a man between 25 and 39 years old with HIV.

This clone was seen a handful of times. The V call is TRBV5-1, the J call TRBJ1-6; D not certain. The germline V and J ends were trimmed by 0 bases and 9 bases, with 4 bases remaining between them. The germline gives CDR1 SGHRS, CDR2 YFSETQ. This CDR3 has 12 residues. The CDR3 DNA is TGCGCCAGCAGCTTGGGGTCTTCACCCCTCCACTTT. The encoded protein is CASSLGSSPLHF.

The genes are TRBV9 and TRBJ2-7, with D perhaps TRBD1 (6 bases). There are 14 residues in the CDR3. V lost 0 bases to trimming and J lost 3 bases, with 10 bases between them. Germline values: CDR1 SGDLS, CDR2 YYNGEE. CDR3 amino acids: CASSVARGGYEQYF. The CDR3 nucleotides are TGTGCCAGCAGCGTAGCCAGGGGCGGCTACGAGCAGTACTTC.

This chain connects TRBV19 to TRBJ1-5, with a possible D match to TRBD1 (5 bases). This CDR3 is built from 16 residues. V gave up 2 bases and J gave up 7 bases, with 18 bases separating them. Germline V lookup: CDR1 LNHDA, CDR2 SQIVND (reference sequence). The CDR3 is CASSIMGPGGLQPQHF. Written as DNA, the CDR3 is TGTGCCAGTAGTATAATGGGCCCTGGGGGACTACAGCCCCAGCATTTT.

The chain employs TRBV2 and TRBJ2-1; D is uncertain. The CDR3 is made up of 14 amino acids. Germline-derived CDR1 and CDR2 are SNHLY and FYNNEI. Trimming shortened V by 8 bases and J by 5 bases, and 16 bases separated the two germline ends. CDR3 coding DNA: TGTGCCAGCCTCTTGGGTAGCAATAACAATGAGCAGTTCTTC. Protein product: CASLLGSNNNEQFF.

In its sample, this clone was seen once. V is TRBV7-2 and J is TRBJ2-5; possible D gene TRBD2, 6 bases. CDR1 and CDR2 from the germline V gene are SGHTA and FQGNSA. The germline V and J ends were trimmed by 5 bases and 5 bases, with 12 bases remaining between them. This CDR3 contains 13 residues. DNA of the CDR3: TGTGCCAGCAGCAAAGGGCTAGCGGAGACCCAGTACTTC. Translating gives CASSKGLAETQYF.

The chain has TRBV29-1 and TRBJ2-7; TRBD2 matches 10 bases. Trimming at V came to 4 bases and at J to 5 bases, leaving 5 bases not matched to a gene. Germline CDR1 is SQVTM and CDR2 is ANQGSEA. The CDR3 contains 13 residues. CDR3 nucleotide sequence: TGCAGCGTTGGGTTACTAGCGGGGAACGAGCAGTACTTC. As protein: CSVGLLAGNEQYF.

The chain is built from TRBV2 and TRBJ1-2; 7 positions match TRBD1. The J segment lost 8 bases and the V segment lost 9 bases, leaving 12 bases of the junction unmatched. CDR1 and CDR2 from the germline V gene are SNHLY and FYNNEI. The CDR3 loop spans 13 amino acids. The CDR3 DNA is TGTGCCAGTGCTATGGGGACAGAGAGGGGCTACACCTTC. Protein sequence: CASAMGTERGYTF.

The chain has TRBV5-5 and TRBJ2-5; TRBD1 or TRBD2 may be the D gene (5 bases each). This CDR3 region has 14 residues. Trimming took off 0 bases at V and 5 bases at J, with 11 bases between the two ends. The germline V gene encodes CDR1 SGHKS and CDR2 YYEKEE (reference sequence). The CDR3 DNA reads TGTGCCAGCAGCTTGGCCGGGACCCAGGAGACCCAGTACTTC. It translates to CASSLAGTQETQYF.

V and J are TRBV18 and TRBJ2-6; D may correspond to TRBD1 or TRBD2 (6 bases each). Germline V gives CDR1 KGHSH, CDR2 LQKENI. V gave up 7 bases and J gave up 4 bases, with 11 bases separating them. The CDR3 runs 14 residues. As DNA, the CDR3 is TGTGCCAGCTTGGGGGGCACCGGGGCCAACGTCCTGACTTTC. Protein sequence: CASLGGTGANVLTF.

The chain joins TRBV5-5 to TRBJ2-6; D not resolved. This CDR3 spans 14 amino acids. V was pared by 6 bases and J by 0 bases, with 7 bases between. Germline-derived CDR1 and CDR2 are SGHKS and YYEKEE (reference sequence). CDR3 coding DNA: TGTGCCAGCAAAGACGCCTCTGGGGCCAACGTCCTGACTTTC. Encoded protein: CASKDASGANVLTF. Full variable domain (remainder filled in from reference TRBV5-5 and TRBJ2-6): DAGVTQSPTHLIKTRGQQVTLRCSPISGHKSVSWYQQVLGQGPQFIFQYYEKEERGRGNFPDRFSARQFPNYSSELNVNALLLGDSALYLCASKDASGANVLTFGAGSRLTVL.

This sequence joins TRBV19 and TRBJ1-5, with 9 bases fitting TRBD1. Germline V CDR1 and CDR2: LNHDA, SQIVND (reference sequence). The V and J ends lost 7 bases and 5 bases, in that order; junction bases with no gene match: 3. The CDR3 has 13 amino acids. DNA for the CDR3: TGTGCCAGTACTAACAGGGGGCATCAGCCCCAGCATTTT. Translated: CASTNRGHQPQHF.

The chain uses TRBV7-9 and TRBJ2-1; 11 bases map to TRBD2. The CDR3 length is 16 residues. V lost 5 bases and J lost 3; bases outside the gene matches: 6. CDR1 SEHNR and CDR2 FQNEAQ come from the germline V gene (reference sequence). In nucleotides, the CDR3 is TGTGCCAGCAGCCCAACTAGCGGGAGTAACTACAATGAGCAGTTCTTC. It codes for CASSPTSGSNYNEQFF.

The chain carries TRBV7-8 and TRBJ2-5; D possibly corresponds to TRBD2 (5 bases). Deletions cut 1 base from V and 4 bases from J, with 10 bases between. CDR3 size: 14 residues. Germline CDR1 SGHVS, CDR2 FQNEAQ. As DNA, the CDR3 is TGTGCCAGCAGCTTAGTAGCAAGCGGAGAGACCCAGTACTTC. Translating it yields CASSLVASGETQYF.

The chain carries TRBV7-6 and TRBJ1-3; TRBD1 matches 7 bases. This CDR3 spans 14 amino acids. The trim removed 1 base at V and 5 bases at J, leaving 2 bases unmatched. The germline gives CDR1 SGHVS, CDR2 FNYEAQ. The CDR3 here is CASSLDRGRNTIYF. DNA for the CDR3: TGTGCCAGCAGCTTAGACAGGGGCAGAAACACCATATATTTT.

This clone is classed as medium-sized. The genes are TRBV7-9 and TRBJ1-1; D might be TRBD1 (6 bases). Trimming took 5 bases from V and 6 from J, leaving 16 bases between them. CDR3 length: 14 residues. Germline CDR1 and CDR2: SEHNR and FQNEAQ (reference sequence). The DNA of the CDR3 is TGTGCCAGCAGCGAGCTTTCGGGGGCCCCTGAAGCTTTCTTT. Protein sequence: CASSELSGAPEAFF. Based on the CDR3 plus reference TRBV7-9 and TRBJ1-1, the full variable domain is DTGVSQNPRHKITKRGQNVTFRCDPISEHNRLYWYRQTLGQGPEFLTYFQNEAQLEKSRLLSDRFSAERPKGSFSTLEIQRTEQGDSAMYLCASSELSGAPEAFFGQGTRLTVV.

The rearrangement links TRBV6-5 to TRBJ2-3; D gene unclear. Trimming pared 7 bases from V and 6 bases from J, leaving 20 bases between. This CDR3 contains 15 residues. Germline CDR1 is MNHEY and CDR2 is SVGAGI. CDR3 DNA sequence: TGTGCCAGCACCCCCGGGTCTCCCCCCTACGATACGCAGTATTTT. Amino acid sequence: CASTPGSPPYDTQYF.

This clone was counted a few times. V gene TRBV7-3 combines with J gene TRBJ2-1, with D maybe TRBD1 (5 bases). The V end was cut by 5 bases, the J end by 5 bases, with 7 bases between. The germline V gene encodes CDR1 SGHTA and CDR2 FQGTGA. The CDR3 spans 12 residues. The CDR3 sequence is CASSQGNNEQFF. CDR3 sequence (DNA): TGTGCCAGCAGCCAGGGAAACAATGAGCAGTTCTTC.

V is TRBV30 and J is TRBJ2-2; no clear D. The germline V gene has CDR1 GTSNPN and CDR2 SVGIG (reference sequence). The ends were cut back, 4 bases at V and 6 bases at J, with 15 bases in the middle. The CDR3 totals 14 residues. The CDR3 bases are TGTGCCTGGATGGTGGGGTCGTGGGCCGGGGAGCTGTTTTTT. It specifies CAWMVGSWAGELFF.

The chain recombines TRBV28 with TRBJ2-1, with 9 bases matching TRBD2. This CDR3 region has 15 residues. Unmatched junction bases numbered 6, after V lost 2 bases and J lost 7 bases. Per germline, CDR1 MDHEN and CDR2 SYDVKM. CDR3 loop: CASSLMLAGINEQFF. As DNA, the CDR3 is TGTGCCAGCAGTTTAATGCTAGCGGGAATTAATGAGCAGTTCTTC.

This clone was detected only once. The chain is built from TRBV4-1 and TRBJ2-2; D unresolved. Between the trimmed V and J ends, which lost 0 bases and 4 bases, there was a span of 6 bases. The CDR3 spans 14 residues. Looked up from germline, CDR1 is MGHRA and CDR2 is YSYEKL. The CDR3 protein is CASSQDGATGELFF. The CDR3 nucleotides read TGCGCCAGCAGCCAAGATGGAGCCACCGGGGAGCTGTTTTTT.

This chain joins TRBV6-1 and TRBJ1-2; no clear D. V lost 0 bases to trimming and J lost 4 bases, with 9 bases between them. Germline CDR1 and CDR2: MNHNS and SASEGT. The CDR3 sequence is 14 residues long. In DNA form, the CDR3 reads TGTGCCAGCAGTGAAGCGGAGACAACCTATGGCTACACCTTC. As protein: CASSEAETTYGYTF.

This chain joins TRBV29-1 and TRBJ2-5; no clear D gene. Between the trimmed V and J ends, which lost 4 bases and 0 bases, there was a span of 9 bases. Germline loops: CDR1 SQVTM, CDR2 ANQGSEA. This CDR3 has 13 amino acids. This chain's CDR3 is CSVGAGYQETQYF. CDR3 bases: TGCAGCGTTGGAGCTGGTTACCAAGAGACCCAGTACTTC.

The chain links TRBV5-4 to TRBJ2-4, with 9 bases fitting TRBD2. Germline V gene data show CDR1 as SGHNT and CDR2 as YYREEE (reference sequence). V was clipped by 0 bases and J by 13 bases; unmatched bases: 2. The CDR3 consists of 12 residues. The CDR3 DNA reads as TGTGCCAGCAGCTTGGAGCGGGGGGAGCAGTACTTC. Translation: CASSLERGEQYF.

V is TRBV19 and J is TRBJ1-1, with 9 bases that match TRBD1. In germline, CDR1 is LNHDA, CDR2 SQIVND (reference sequence). This CDR3 contains 17 residues. The J segment lost 1 base and the V segment lost 3 bases, leaving 9 bases of the junction unmatched. CDR3 residues: CASSIGGTGSGNTEAFF. The CDR3 DNA follows: TGTGCCAGTAGTATTGGCGGGACAGGGTCGGGGAACACTGAAGCTTTCTTT.

The rearrangement uses TRBV27 and TRBJ2-7; D perhaps matches TRBD1 (5 bases). The V gene lost 6 bases and the J gene lost 3 bases, with 9 bases spanning the gap. CDR1 is MNHEY, CDR2 SMNVEV, per germline (reference sequence). The CDR3 extends over 12 amino acids. The CDR3 region has the DNA TGTGCCAGCAGAACAGGAAACTACGAGCAGTACTTC. Its translation is CASRTGNYEQYF.

This chain links TRBV30 with TRBJ1-2, with D possibly being TRBD1 (5 bases). The V and J ends lost 2 bases and 7 bases respectively, with 11 bases between them. The germline V gene encodes CDR1 GTSNPN and CDR2 SVGIG (reference sequence). The CDR3 totals 12 residues. The CDR3 DNA is TGTGCCTGGAGTACCTCGCAGGGTGGCTACACCTTC. Translating it yields CAWSTSQGGYTF.